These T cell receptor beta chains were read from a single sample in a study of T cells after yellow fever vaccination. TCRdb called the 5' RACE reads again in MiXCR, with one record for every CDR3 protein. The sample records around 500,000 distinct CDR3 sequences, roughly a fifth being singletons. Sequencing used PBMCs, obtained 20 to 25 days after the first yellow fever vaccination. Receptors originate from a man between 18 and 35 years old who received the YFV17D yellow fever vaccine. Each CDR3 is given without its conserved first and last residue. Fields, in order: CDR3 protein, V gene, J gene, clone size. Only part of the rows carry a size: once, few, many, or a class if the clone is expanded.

ASSFTGGHQETQY	TRBV28	TRBJ2-5	.
ATSDPGTGRDQPQH	TRBV24-1	TRBJ1-5	.
ATGQGGSAQPQH	TRBV10-3	TRBJ1-5	.
ASSRIAGATTDTQY	TRBV4-2	TRBJ2-3	.
ASSRDREYDNEQF	TRBV12-3/TRBV12-4	TRBJ2-1	.
ASRLVGSTEAF	TRBV14	TRBJ1-1	.
ASGLPGYEQY	TRBV5-1	TRBJ2-7	many
ASSQEVRGFGEQY	TRBV4-1	TRBJ2-7	.
ASSPQPDRTYEQY	TRBV7-3	TRBJ2-7	.
ASSPGLLVGEQY	TRBV12-3/TRBV12-4	TRBJ2-7	many
AAGVTGDTQY	TRBV6-6	TRBJ2-3	.
ASREGSGTEAF	TRBV6-6	TRBJ1-1	.
ASSNGRNMGTGETQY	TRBV5-5	TRBJ2-5	few
ASSAVTGEDEKLF	TRBV7-6	TRBJ1-4	.
ASSRSGGETQY	TRBV5-1	TRBJ2-5	.
ASSERGGDTIY	TRBV9	TRBJ1-3	.
ASSPALPYNSPLH	TRBV7-7	TRBJ1-6	few
SARGGSHYEQY	TRBV20-1	TRBJ2-7	.
ASSQGRGQGRSEAF	TRBV4-3	TRBJ1-1	.
ASGPGDGQPQH	TRBV12-5	TRBJ1-5	.
ASSPMTGDGTGELF	TRBV18	TRBJ2-2	.
SARDPGTHVLQETQY	TRBV20-1	TRBJ2-5	.
SARVRGGELF	TRBV20-1	TRBJ2-2	few
ATRGQGVSNQPQH	TRBV24-1	TRBJ1-5	few
ASSLLGYGYT	TRBV12-3/TRBV12-4	TRBJ1-2	many
AYDLSQSTLF	TRBV7-9	TRBJ1-4	few
ASSYYGAGNTEAF	TRBV6-2/TRBV6-3	TRBJ1-1	.
ASSLSVSLPGELF	TRBV5-1	TRBJ2-2	.
SAQRSRDTEAF	TRBV20-1	TRBJ1-1	few
ASSRLDSGNTIY	TRBV12-3/TRBV12-4	TRBJ1-3	few
ASSHGTPGGGELF	TRBV7-9	TRBJ2-2	once
ASSSDKSGWVTEAF	TRBV7-9	TRBJ1-1	.
ASGMDEPSGANVLT	TRBV6-1	TRBJ2-6	.
SVSRNTGELF	TRBV29-1	TRBJ2-2	many
ASSWIPGGYT	TRBV27	TRBJ1-2	.
ASSPGPDTQY	TRBV7-9	TRBJ2-3	many
ASSQVGVGGYGYT	TRBV4-1	TRBJ1-2	few
SARVVDQPQH	TRBV20-1	TRBJ1-5	.
SVVAESYNEQF	TRBV29-1	TRBJ2-1	.
SARELAGQPQH	TRBV20-1	TRBJ1-5	many
ASRGGDTGELF	TRBV7-3	TRBJ2-2	many
ASSERQGISSPLH	TRBV2	TRBJ1-6	few
AWTGEETGELF	TRBV30	TRBJ2-2	.
AASSGAPRELF	TRBV30	TRBJ2-2	few
ASSLGTASPLH	TRBV7-9	TRBJ1-6	.
ASSLLGTGGFEQY	TRBV28	TRBJ2-7	few
ASSSRQNYEQY	TRBV7-9	TRBJ2-7	few
ASSTQQGRNTEAF	TRBV7-3	TRBJ1-1	few
ASSVVGTANSYEQY	TRBV12-3/TRBV12-4	TRBJ2-7	.
ASSLGWSRGLETQY	TRBV27	TRBJ2-5	.
ASRTGLAGYNEQF	TRBV6-1	TRBJ2-1	few